This is a list of T cell receptor beta chains from one sample in a study of blood T cell repertoires in COVID-19. This table comes from immunoSEQ multiplex PCR, and its TCRdb copy is limited to in-frame clones, with some not included. Among fewer than 350,000 clones listed, 70% to 90% were seen once. The sample consisted of peripheral blood. The source is a woman in her 30s who had recovered from COVID-19. The conserved cysteine and the conserved F or W are not part of the CDR3 here.

J gene | V gene | CDR3 protein
TRBJ2-7 | TRBV28 | ASSSGTSGSDEQY
TRBJ2-3 | TRBV5-1 | ASSLAGLGTTDTQY
TRBJ1-1 | TRBV5-4 | ASSRGTGETEAF
TRBJ1-1 | TRBV5-1 | ASSLVPDTEAF
TRBJ2-7 | TRBV3-1/TRBV3-2 | ASSLGRGRRHEQY
TRBJ1-2 | TRBV7-6 | ASSQDT
TRBJ2-7 | TRBV7-2 | ASRDRGPEQY
TRBJ1-6 | TRBV6-5 | ASTRDSSYNSPLH
TRBJ1-6 | TRBV28 | ASTDRVTPLH
TRBJ1-1 | TRBV30 | AWRTGTGDEAF
TRBJ2-7 | TRBV5-4 | ASSFRASAEQY
TRBJ2-7 | TRBV7-2 | ASSRDRYASYEQY
TRBJ1-5 | TRBV3-1/TRBV3-2 | ASSPGLHSNQPQH
TRBJ1-1 | TRBV14 | ASSLLRQGTDEAF
TRBJ2-5 | TRBV7-9 | ASSQKGWREGSETQY
TRBJ2-3 | TRBV15 | ATSSPPEATDTQY
TRBJ2-7 | TRBV11-2 | ASSVLTGAYEQY
TRBJ2-7 | TRBV5-1 | ASSRAGLDEQY
TRBJ1-1 | TRBV2 | ASTLDRADTEAF
TRBJ2-7 | TRBV28 | ASSFAGGSYEQY
TRBJ2-7 | TRBV5-1 | ASSYLSGLGQGTNEQY
TRBJ2-3 | TRBV7-9 | ASSLAAGSPTDTQY
TRBJ1-4 | TRBV7-2 | ASSLGGAGGEKLF
TRBJ2-3 | TRBV11-2 | ASSLRTSGYTNTQY
TRBJ2-1 | TRBV4-2 | ASSQDLGSTGEQF
TRBJ1-4 | TRBV6-5 | ASRTGVEKLF
TRBJ2-2 | TRBV18 | ASSPQEGAGELF
TRBJ1-1 | TRBV7-9 | ASFGGWNTEAF
TRBJ1-2 | TRBV27 | ASSLDYSGFQGYT
TRBJ1-1 | TRBV25-1 | ASSRGTEAF
TRBJ2-7 | TRBV2 | ASRGNLGYEQY
TRBJ2-6 | TRBV19 | ASSTETWLAAYSGANVLT
TRBJ2-2 | TRBV9 | ASSVAGGVTGELF
TRBJ2-3 | TRBV6-2/TRBV6-3 | ASSYGGREADTQY
TRBJ2-2 | TRBV19 | ASSIGGRVTGELF
TRBJ2-1 | TRBV28 | ASSVTSGNEQF
TRBJ2-1 | TRBV11-2 | ASRYIRGPYNEQF
TRBJ1-1 | TRBV5-1 | ASSLEGTGTAF
TRBJ2-1 | TRBV18 | ASSPPKRTSVYNEQF
TRBJ2-7 | TRBV2 | ASTPLATNEQY
TRBJ2-7 | TRBV27 | ASKSLWESYEQY
TRBJ2-3 | TRBV7-2 | ASTPTVPYGTDTQY
TRBJ2-3 | TRBV7-6 | ASIPGSGSLADTQY
TRBJ2-7 | TRBV18 | ASSPQDSYEQY
TRBJ1-3 | TRBV6-5 | ASSYSASTGNTIY
TRBJ2-3 | TRBV18 | ASSPPTGTDTQY
TRBJ2-7 | TRBV10-3 | AVGLAGGSSYEQY
TRBJ2-7 | TRBV5-1 | ASSTSLEEQY